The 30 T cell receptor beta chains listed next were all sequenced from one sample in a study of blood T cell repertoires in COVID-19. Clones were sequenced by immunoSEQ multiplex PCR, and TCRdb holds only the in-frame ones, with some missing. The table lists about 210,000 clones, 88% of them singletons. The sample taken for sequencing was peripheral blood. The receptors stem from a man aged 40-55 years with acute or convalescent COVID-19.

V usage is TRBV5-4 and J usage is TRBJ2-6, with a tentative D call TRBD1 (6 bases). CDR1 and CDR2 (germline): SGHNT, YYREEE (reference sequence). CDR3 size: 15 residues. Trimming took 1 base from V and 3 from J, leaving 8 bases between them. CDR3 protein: CASSLTGSGANVLTF. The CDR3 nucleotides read TGTGCCAGCAGCTTGACAGGGAGTGGGGCCAACGTCCTGACTTTC. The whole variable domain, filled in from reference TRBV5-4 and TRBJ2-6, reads ETGVTQSPTHLIKTRGQQVTLRCSSQSGHNTVSWYQQALGQGPQFIFQYYREEENGRGNFPPRFSGLQFPNYSSELNVNALELDDSALYLCASSLTGSGANVLTFGAGSRLTVL.

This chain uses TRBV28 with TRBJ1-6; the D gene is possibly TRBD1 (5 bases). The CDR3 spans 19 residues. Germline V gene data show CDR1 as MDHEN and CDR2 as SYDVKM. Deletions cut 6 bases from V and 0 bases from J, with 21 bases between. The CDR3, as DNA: TGTGCCAGCAGGGAGGGGAGAACGGCCCATAGCTCCTATAATTCACCCCTCCACTTT. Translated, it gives CASREGRTAHSSYNSPLHF. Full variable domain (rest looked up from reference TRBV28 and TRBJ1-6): DVKVTQSSRYLVKRTGEKVFLECVQDMDHENMFWYRQDPGLGLRLIYFSYDVKMKEKGDIPEGYSVSREKKERFSLILESASTNQTSMYLCASREGRTAHSSYNSPLHFGNGTRLTVT.

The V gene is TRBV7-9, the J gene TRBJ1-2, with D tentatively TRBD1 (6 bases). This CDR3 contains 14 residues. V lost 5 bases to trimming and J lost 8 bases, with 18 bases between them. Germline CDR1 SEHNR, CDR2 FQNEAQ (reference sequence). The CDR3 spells CASSPVLGAGGYTF. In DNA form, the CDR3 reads TGTGCCAGCAGCCCAGTCCTGGGGGCTGGAGGCTACACCTTC.

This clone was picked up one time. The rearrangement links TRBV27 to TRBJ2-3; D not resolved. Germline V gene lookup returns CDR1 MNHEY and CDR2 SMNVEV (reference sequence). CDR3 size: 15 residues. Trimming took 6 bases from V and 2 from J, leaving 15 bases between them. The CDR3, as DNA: TGTGCCAGCAGCCCGCAGGCGCAGGCCACAGATACGCAGTATTTT. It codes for CASSPQAQATDTQYF.

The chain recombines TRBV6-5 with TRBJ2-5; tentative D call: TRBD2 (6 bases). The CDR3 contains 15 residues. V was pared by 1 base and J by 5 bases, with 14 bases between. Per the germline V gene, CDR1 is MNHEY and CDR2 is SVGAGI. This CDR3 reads CASSYFGGVGETQYF. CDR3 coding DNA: TGTGCCAGCAGTTACTTCGGGGGAGTCGGGGAGACCCAGTACTTC.

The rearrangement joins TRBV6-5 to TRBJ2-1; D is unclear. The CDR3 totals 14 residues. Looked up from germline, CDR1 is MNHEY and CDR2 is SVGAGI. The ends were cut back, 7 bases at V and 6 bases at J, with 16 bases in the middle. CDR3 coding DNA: TGTGCCAGCAACCCTGGAAACAGTTTCAATGAGCAGTTCTTC. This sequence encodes CASNPGNSFNEQFF.

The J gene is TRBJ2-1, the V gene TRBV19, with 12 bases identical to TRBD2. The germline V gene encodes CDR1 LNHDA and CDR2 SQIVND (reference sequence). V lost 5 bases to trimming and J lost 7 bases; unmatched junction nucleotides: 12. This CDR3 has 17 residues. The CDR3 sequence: CASSAWTSGTARNEQFF. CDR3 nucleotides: TGTGCCAGTAGTGCTTGGACTAGCGGGACCGCTCGAAATGAGCAGTTCTTC.

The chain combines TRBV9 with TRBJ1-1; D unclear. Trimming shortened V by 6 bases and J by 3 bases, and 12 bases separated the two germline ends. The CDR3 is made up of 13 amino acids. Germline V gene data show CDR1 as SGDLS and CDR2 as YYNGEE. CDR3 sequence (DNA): TGTGCCAGCACCCCGTCGAGAGACACTGAAGCTTTCTTT. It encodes CASTPSRDTEAFF.

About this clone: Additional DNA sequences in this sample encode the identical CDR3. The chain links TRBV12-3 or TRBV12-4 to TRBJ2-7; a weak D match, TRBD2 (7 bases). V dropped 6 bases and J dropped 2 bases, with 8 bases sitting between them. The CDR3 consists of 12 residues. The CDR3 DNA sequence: TGTGCCAGCAGGGGGGGGCCCTACGAGCAGTACTTC. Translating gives CASRGGPYEQYF.

CDR3 in amino acids: CASTPGAGDDQPQHF. The CDR3, as DNA: TGTGCCAGCACCCCTGGCGCAGGGGATGATCAGCCCCAGCATTTT. J is TRBJ1-5 and V is TRBV7-9; D is perhaps TRBD1 (6 bases). Germline V CDR1 and CDR2: SEHNR, FQNEAQ (reference sequence). The V gene lost 7 bases and the J gene lost 5 bases, with 18 bases spanning the gap. The CDR3 has 15 amino acids.

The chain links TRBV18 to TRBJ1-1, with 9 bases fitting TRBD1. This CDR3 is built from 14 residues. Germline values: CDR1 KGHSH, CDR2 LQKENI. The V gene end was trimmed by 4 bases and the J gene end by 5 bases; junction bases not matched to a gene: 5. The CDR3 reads CASSLGQGTTEAFF. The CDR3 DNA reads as TGTGCCAGCTCACTGGGACAGGGTACAACTGAAGCTTTCTTT.

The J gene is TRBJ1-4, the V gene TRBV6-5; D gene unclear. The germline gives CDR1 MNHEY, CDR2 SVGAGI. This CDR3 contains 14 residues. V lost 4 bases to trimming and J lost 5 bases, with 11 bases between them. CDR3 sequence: CASSLIAMNEKLFF. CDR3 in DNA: TGTGCCAGCAGTTTAATCGCGATGAATGAAAAACTGTTTTTT.

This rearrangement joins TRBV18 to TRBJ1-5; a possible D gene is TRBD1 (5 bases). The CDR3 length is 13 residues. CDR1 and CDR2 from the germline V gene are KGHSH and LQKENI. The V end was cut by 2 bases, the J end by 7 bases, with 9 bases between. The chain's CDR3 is CASSPGRDQPQHF. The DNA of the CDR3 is TGTGCCAGCTCACCAGGGAGGGACCAGCCCCAGCATTTT.

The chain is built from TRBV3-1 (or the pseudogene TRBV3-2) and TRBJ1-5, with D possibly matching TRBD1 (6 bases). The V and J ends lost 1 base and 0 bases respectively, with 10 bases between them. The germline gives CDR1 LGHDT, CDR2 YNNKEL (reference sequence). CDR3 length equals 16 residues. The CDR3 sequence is CASSQGDIYSNQPQHF. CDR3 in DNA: TGTGCCAGCAGCCAAGGGGACATCTATAGCAATCAGCCCCAGCATTTT.

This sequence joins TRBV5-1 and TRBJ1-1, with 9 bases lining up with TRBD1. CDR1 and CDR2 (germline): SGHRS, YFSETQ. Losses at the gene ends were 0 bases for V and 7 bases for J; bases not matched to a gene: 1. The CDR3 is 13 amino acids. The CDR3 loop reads CASSLDRGHEAFF. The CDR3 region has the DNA TGCGCCAGCAGCTTGGACAGGGGGCATGAAGCTTTCTTT. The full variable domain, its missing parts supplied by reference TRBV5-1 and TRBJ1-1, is KAGVTQTPRYLIKTRGQQVTLSCSPISGHRSVSWYQQTPGQGLQFLFEYFSETQRNKGNFPGRFSGRQFSNSRSEMNVSTLELGDSALYLCASSLDRGHEAFFGQGTRLTVV.

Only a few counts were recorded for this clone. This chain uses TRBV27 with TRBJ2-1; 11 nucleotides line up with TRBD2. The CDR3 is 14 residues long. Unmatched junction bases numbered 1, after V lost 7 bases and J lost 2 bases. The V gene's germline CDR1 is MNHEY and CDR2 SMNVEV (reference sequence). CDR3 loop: CASISGGAYNEQFF. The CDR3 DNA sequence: TGTGCCAGCATTAGCGGGGGGGCCTACAATGAGCAGTTCTTC.

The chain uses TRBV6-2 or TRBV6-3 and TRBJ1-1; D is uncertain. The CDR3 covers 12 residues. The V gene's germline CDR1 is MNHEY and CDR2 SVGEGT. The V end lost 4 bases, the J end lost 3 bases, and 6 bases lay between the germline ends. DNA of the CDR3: TGTGCCAGCAGTTTCCGGGACACTGAAGCTTTCTTT. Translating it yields CASSFRDTEAFF.

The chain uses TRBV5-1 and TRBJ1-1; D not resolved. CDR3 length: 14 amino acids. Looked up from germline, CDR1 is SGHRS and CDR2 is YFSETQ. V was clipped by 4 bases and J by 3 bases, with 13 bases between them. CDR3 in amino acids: CASSGSGEYTEAFF. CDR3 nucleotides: TGCGCCAGCAGCGGGTCTGGGGAGTACACTGAAGCTTTCTTT.

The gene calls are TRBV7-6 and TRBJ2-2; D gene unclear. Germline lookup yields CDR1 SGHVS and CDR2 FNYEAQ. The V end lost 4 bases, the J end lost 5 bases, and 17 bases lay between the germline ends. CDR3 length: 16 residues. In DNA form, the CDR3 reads TGTGCCAGCAGCTCCCTAACGACCCCCGGGACCGGGGAGCTGTTTTTT. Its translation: CASSSLTTPGTGELFF.

The CDR3 here is CASSRPDRETGELFF. CDR3 bases: TGCGCCAGCAGCCGGCCCGACAGGGAAACCGGGGAGCTGTTTTTT. The chain combines TRBV5-1 with TRBJ2-2; 7 bases are shared with TRBD1. The CDR3 is made up of 15 amino acids. V dropped 4 bases and J dropped 5; count of bases not matched to a gene: 8. The germline CDR1 and CDR2 sequences are SGHRS and YFSETQ. Full variable domain (outside the CDR3, taken from reference TRBV5-1 and TRBJ2-2): KAGVTQTPRYLIKTRGQQVTLSCSPISGHRSVSWYQQTPGQGLQFLFEYFSETQRNKGNFPGRFSGRQFSNSRSEMNVSTLELGDSALYLCASSRPDRETGELFFGEGSRLTVL.

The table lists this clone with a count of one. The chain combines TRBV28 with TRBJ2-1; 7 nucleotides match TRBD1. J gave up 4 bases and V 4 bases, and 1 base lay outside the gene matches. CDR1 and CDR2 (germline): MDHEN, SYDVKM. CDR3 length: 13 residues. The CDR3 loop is CASSSTGYNEQFF. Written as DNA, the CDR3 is TGTGCCAGCAGTTCGACAGGGTACAATGAGCAGTTCTTC.

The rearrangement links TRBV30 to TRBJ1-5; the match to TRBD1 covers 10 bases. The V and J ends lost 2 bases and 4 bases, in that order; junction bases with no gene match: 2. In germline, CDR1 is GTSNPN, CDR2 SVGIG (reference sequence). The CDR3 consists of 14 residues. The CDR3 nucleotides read TGTGCCTGGAGTTGGACAGGGGGTAATCAGCCCCAGCATTTT. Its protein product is CAWSWTGGNQPQHF.

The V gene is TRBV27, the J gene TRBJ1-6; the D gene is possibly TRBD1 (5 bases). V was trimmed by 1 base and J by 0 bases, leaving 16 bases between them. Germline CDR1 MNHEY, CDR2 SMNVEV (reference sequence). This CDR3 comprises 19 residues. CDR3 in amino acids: CASSLLGQTSGSYNSPLHF. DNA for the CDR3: TGTGCCAGCAGTTTATTGGGGCAGACCTCAGGCTCCTATAATTCACCCCTCCACTTT.

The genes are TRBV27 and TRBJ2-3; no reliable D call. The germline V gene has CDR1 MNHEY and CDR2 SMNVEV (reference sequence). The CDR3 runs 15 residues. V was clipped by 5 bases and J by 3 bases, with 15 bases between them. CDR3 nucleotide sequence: TGTGCCAGCAGTCCTTACAACACCGGGACAGATACGCAGTATTTT. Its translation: CASSPYNTGTDTQYF.

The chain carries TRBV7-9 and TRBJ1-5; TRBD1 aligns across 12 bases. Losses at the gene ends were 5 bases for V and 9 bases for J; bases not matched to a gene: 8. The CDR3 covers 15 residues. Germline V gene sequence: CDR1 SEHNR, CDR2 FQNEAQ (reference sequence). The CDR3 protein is CASSPGTGGAGPQHF. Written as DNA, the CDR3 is TGTGCCAGCAGCCCCGGGACAGGGGGCGCGGGGCCCCAGCATTTT.

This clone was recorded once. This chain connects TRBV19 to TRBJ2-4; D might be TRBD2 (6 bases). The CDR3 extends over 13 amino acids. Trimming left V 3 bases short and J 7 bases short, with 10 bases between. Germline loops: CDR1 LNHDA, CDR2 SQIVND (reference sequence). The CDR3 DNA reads TGTGCCAGTAGTATTTTAGGAGGGAACATTCAGTACTTC. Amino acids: CASSILGGNIQYF.

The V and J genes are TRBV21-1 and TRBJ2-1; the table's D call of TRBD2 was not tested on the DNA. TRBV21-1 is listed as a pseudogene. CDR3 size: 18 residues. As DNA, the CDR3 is TGTGCCAGCAGAGGCGAAGGATTTCGGGTTGAGGGATACAATGAGCAGTTCTTC. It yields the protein CASRGEGFRVEGYNEQFF.

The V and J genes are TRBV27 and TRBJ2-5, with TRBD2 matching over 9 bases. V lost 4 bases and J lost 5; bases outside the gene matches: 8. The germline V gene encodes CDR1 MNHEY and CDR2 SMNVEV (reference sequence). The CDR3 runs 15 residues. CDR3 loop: CASSWEGTSWETQYF. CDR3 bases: TGTGCCAGCAGTTGGGAGGGGACTAGCTGGGAGACCCAGTACTTC.

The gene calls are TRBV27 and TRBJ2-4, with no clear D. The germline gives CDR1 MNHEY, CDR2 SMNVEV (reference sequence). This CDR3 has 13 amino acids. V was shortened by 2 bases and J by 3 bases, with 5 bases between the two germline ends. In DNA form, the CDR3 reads TGTGCCAGCAGTTTACAAAACAAAAACATTCAGTACTTC. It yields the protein CASSLQNKNIQYF.

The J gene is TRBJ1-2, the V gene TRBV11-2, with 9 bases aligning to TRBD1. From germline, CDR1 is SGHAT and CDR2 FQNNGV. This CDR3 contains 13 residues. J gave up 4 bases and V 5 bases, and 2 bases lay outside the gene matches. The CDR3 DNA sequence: TGTGCCAGCAGCCGGACAGGGGCCTATGGCTACACCTTC. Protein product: CASSRTGAYGYTF.